One and the same sample provided the 9 T cell receptor beta chains below, sequenced in a study of vaccination and CD4 T cells after COVID-19. Their recognized antigens are unknown. Treatment noted: approximately nine-day PBMC culture with coronavirus spike peptide pools or control peptides (ViraFEST assay). Cultured CD4+ T cells had their DNA profiled by the Oncomine TCR Beta short-read assay. MiXCR was run by TCRdb on the PCR reads, yielding one entry per CDR3 protein. The table shows fewer than 6,000 distinct CDR3 sequences, with about 19% occurring only once. Sequences were obtained from CD4+ T cells from blood, cultured in vitro. These receptor sequences come from a human donor who had recovered from COVID-19.

The sample holds a few counts of this clonotype. CDR3 coding DNA: TGTGCCAGCCTGTACAGAGATGAAGCTTTCTTT. Protein: CASLYRDEAFF. The V gene is TRBV6-1, the J gene TRBJ1-1; D not resolved. The CDR3 covers 11 residues. CDR1 is MNHNS and CDR2 is SASEGT in the germline V gene. V was shortened by 8 bases and J by 7 bases, with 11 bases between the two germline ends.

This clonotype was found a few times. The chain joins TRBV2 to TRBJ1-5, with D possibly TRBD1 on 6 matching bases. Looked up from germline, CDR1 is SNHLY and CDR2 is FYNNEI. V was cut by 4 bases and J by 8 bases, with 15 bases left in between. The CDR3 sequence is 14 residues long. CDR3 sequence reads: CASSVGGGLEPQHF. The CDR3 nucleotides are TGTGCCAGCAGTGTAGGCGGGGGGCTTGAGCCCCAGCATTTT.

J is TRBJ1-2 and V is TRBV10-2, with D perhaps matching TRBD1 (5 bases). The germline V gene encodes CDR1 WSHSY and CDR2 SAAADI. The CDR3 runs 15 residues. V was trimmed by 0 bases and J by 2 bases, leaving 10 bases between them. CDR3 loop: CASSESMGGNYGYTF. In DNA, the CDR3 is TGCGCCAGCAGTGAGTCGATGGGGGGGAACTATGGCTACACCTTC.

There are a few counts of this clonotype. The chain links TRBV5-3 to TRBJ2-5; D assignment may be TRBD1 or TRBD2 (6 bases each). TRBV5-3 is known as an ORF, though its function is uncertain. Trimming removed 2 bases from V and 5 bases from J, with 16 bases in between. This CDR3 spans 15 amino acids. The chain's CDR3 is CARSLPKGGWETQYF. The CDR3 coding sequence is TGTGCCAGAAGCTTACCAAAAGGGGGGTGGGAGACCCAGTACTTC.

The J gene is TRBJ1-3, the V gene TRBV11-1; unclear D gene. The CDR3 spans 15 residues. Germline V gives CDR1 SGHAT, CDR2 FQDESV (reference sequence). Trimming pared 5 bases from V and 0 bases from J, leaving 11 bases between. CDR3 in DNA: TGTGCCAGCAGCAGCGGCCAAATCTCTGGAAACACCATATATTTT. Protein sequence: CASSSGQISGNTIYF.

This clonotype has just a few counts. The chain uses TRBV20-1 and TRBJ1-1; the D gene is possibly TRBD1 (5 bases). There are 14 residues in the CDR3. The germline CDR1 and CDR2 sequences are DFQATT and SNEGSKA (reference sequence). Trimming stripped 3 bases from V and 4 bases from J, with 15 bases between. This chain's CDR3 is CSASGPGRGTEAFF. The CDR3 nucleotides are TGCAGTGCTAGTGGCCCGGGGAGGGGCACTGAAGCTTTCTTT.

This clonotype was recorded a few times. V is TRBV20-1 and J is TRBJ1-4, with D possibly being TRBD1 (6 bases). The CDR3 extends over 15 amino acids. With 2 bases removed from V and 8 bases from J, the gap between germline ends came to 18 bases. Germline CDR1 reads DFQATT; CDR2 reads SNEGSKA (reference sequence). Here the CDR3 reads CSARRRGAPGEKLFF. In DNA form, the CDR3 reads TGCAGTGCTAGACGCAGGGGAGCCCCAGGGGAAAAACTGTTTTTT.

This clonotype was seen more than once but under ten times. This chain joins TRBV6-5 and TRBJ1-2; D gene ambiguous. The CDR3 loop spans 13 amino acids. The V end was cut by 3 bases, the J end by 2 bases, with 7 bases between. Germline CDR1 reads MNHEY; CDR2 reads SVGAGI. In DNA form, the CDR3 reads TGTGCCAGCAGTTATTGGGGAAACTATGGCTACACCTTC. This codes for CASSYWGNYGYTF.

V usage is TRBV20-1 and J usage is TRBJ2-5, with 10 bases identical to TRBD1. Per the germline V gene, CDR1 is DFQATT and CDR2 is SNEGSKA (reference sequence). J gave up 6 bases and V 5 bases, and 6 bases lay outside the gene matches. The CDR3 contains 13 residues. The CDR3 loop is CSAWTGGGQTQYF. In nucleotides, the CDR3 is TGCAGTGCTTGGACAGGGGGAGGACAGACCCAGTACTTC.